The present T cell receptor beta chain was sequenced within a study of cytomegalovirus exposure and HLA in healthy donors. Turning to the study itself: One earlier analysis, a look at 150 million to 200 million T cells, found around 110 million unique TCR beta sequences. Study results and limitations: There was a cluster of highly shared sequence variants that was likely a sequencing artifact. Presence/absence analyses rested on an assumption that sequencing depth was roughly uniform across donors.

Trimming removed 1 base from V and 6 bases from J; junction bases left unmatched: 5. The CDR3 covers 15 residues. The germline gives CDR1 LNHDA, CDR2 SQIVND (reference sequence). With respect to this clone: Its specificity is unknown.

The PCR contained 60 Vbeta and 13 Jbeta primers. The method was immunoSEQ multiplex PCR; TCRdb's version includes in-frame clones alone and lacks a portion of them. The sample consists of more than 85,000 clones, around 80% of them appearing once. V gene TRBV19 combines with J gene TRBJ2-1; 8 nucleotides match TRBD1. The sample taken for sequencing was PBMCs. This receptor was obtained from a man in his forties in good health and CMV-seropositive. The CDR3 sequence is CASSIGTGFVNEQFF. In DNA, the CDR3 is TGTGCCAGTAGTATAGGGACAGGGTTTGTCAATGAGCAGTTCTTC.